Below are 11 T cell receptor beta chains sequenced from a single sample in a study of T cells after posttransplantation cyclophosphamide. Sequenced by immunoSEQ multiplex PCR; TCRdb stores in-frame clones only, minus some. Among about 4,100 clones listed, about 77% were seen once. Cyclophosphamide on days +3 and +4 followed busulfan-fludarabine conditioning and a marrow graft. Here the sequenced sample was PBMCs, taken 29 days after a stem cell transplant with posttransplant cyclophosphamide. These receptors were taken from a male patient aged 45 to 59 who received an allogeneic stem cell transplant from an unrelated donor, was CMV-positive, and had acute GVHD only. Some T cells may trace back to the graft donor.

This rearrangement joins TRBV10-3 to TRBJ2-7, with D tentatively TRBD2 (5 bases). V was trimmed by 3 bases and J by 2 bases, leaving 8 bases between them. CDR1 ENHRY and CDR2 SYGVKD come from the germline V gene. The CDR3 is 13 residues long. The CDR3 DNA is TGTGCCATCAGTGACGAGGGAACCTACGAGCAGTACTTC. It is translated as CAISDEGTYEQYF.

The J gene is TRBJ2-7, the V gene TRBV14; D not certain. V dropped 6 bases and J dropped 0 bases, with 12 bases sitting between them. The CDR3 is 14 residues long. Germline CDR1 is SGHDN and CDR2 is FVKESK. The CDR3: CASRPDSNSYEQYF. CDR3 sequence (DNA): TGTGCCAGCAGACCCGACTCAAACTCCTACGAGCAGTACTTC.

The chain uses TRBV19 and TRBJ1-1; D might be TRBD1 (6 bases). Trimming removed 5 bases from V and 5 bases from J, with 18 bases in between. The CDR3 covers 15 residues. The germline CDR1 and CDR2 sequences are LNHDA and SQIVND (reference sequence). CDR3 region: CASSLAGTIGTEAFF. The DNA of the CDR3 is TGTGCCAGTAGTTTGGCCGGGACAATCGGGACTGAAGCTTTCTTT.

This clone was seen more than once but under ten times. V usage is TRBV5-4 and J usage is TRBJ2-7, with D tentatively TRBD2 (6 bases). The CDR3 has 14 residues. V lost 0 bases and J lost 2, with 9 bases in between. CDR1 is SGHNT and CDR2 is YYREEE in the germline V gene (reference sequence). The CDR3 coding sequence is TGTGCCAGCAGCTTGGGGGGGGATACCTACGAGCAGTACTTC. Residues: CASSLGGDTYEQYF. The complete variable domain, with remaining parts taken from reference TRBV5-4 and TRBJ2-7, reads ETGVTQSPTHLIKTRGQQVTLRCSSQSGHNTVSWYQQALGQGPQFIFQYYREEENGRGNFPPRFSGLQFPNYSSELNVNALELDDSALYLCASSLGGDTYEQYFGPGTRLTVT.

The chain couples TRBV15 to TRBJ2-1; 11 bases are a match to TRBD2. Germline V lookup: CDR1 LNHNV, CDR2 YYDKDF (reference sequence). The CDR3 contains 15 residues. The V segment lost 0 bases and the J segment 7 bases; nucleotides outside the gene matches: 2. The CDR3 DNA reads as TGTGCCACCAGCAGAGATAGCGGGGGGGCGAATGAGCAGTTCTTC. Protein product: CATSRDSGGANEQFF.

V gene TRBV4-1 combines with J gene TRBJ2-3, with 9 bases that match TRBD1. CDR1 is MGHRA, CDR2 YSYEKL, per germline. V lost 8 bases to trimming and J lost 4 bases; unmatched junction nucleotides: 7. This CDR3 region has 14 residues. For the CDR3, the DNA is TGCGCCAGCGCACCGGGACAGGGATCAGATACGCAGTATTTT. Its protein product is CASAPGQGSDTQYF.

The chain employs TRBV4-3 and TRBJ2-6; D perhaps matches TRBD1 (5 bases). The CDR3 is 15 residues long. CDR1 and CDR2 (germline): LGHNA, YSLEER. Trimming stripped 2 bases from V and 2 bases from J, with 7 bases between. DNA of the CDR3: TGCGCCAGCAGCCAACAGGGTACTGGGGCCAACGTCCTGACTTTC. Protein product: CASSQQGTGANVLTF.

V usage is TRBV5-1 and J usage is TRBJ2-5; possible D gene TRBD1, 7 bases. Germline assignment: CDR1 SGHRS and CDR2 YFSETQ. Trimming stripped 7 bases from V and 2 bases from J, with 15 bases between. The CDR3 sequence is 14 residues long. CDR3 sequence: CASGAGQIQETQYF. DNA of the CDR3: TGCGCCAGCGGGGCGGGACAGATACAAGAGACCCAGTACTTC.

V and J are TRBV27 and TRBJ2-1; D gene uncertain. V was cut by 1 base and J by 4 bases, with 14 bases left in between. CDR1 is MNHEY, CDR2 SMNVEV, per germline (reference sequence). CDR3 length equals 16 residues. The CDR3 loop is CASSLWAGNLYNEQFF. As DNA, the CDR3 is TGTGCCAGCAGTTTATGGGCCGGAAATCTTTACAATGAGCAGTTCTTC.

The chain carries TRBV30 and TRBJ1-1; TRBD1 is a possible D gene (5 bases). This CDR3 spans 13 amino acids. The germline CDR1 and CDR2 sequences are GTSNPN and SVGIG (reference sequence). Between the trimmed V and J ends, which lost 3 bases and 3 bases, there was a span of 11 bases. The CDR3: CAWRPQGYTEAFF. CDR3 DNA: TGTGCCTGGAGGCCCCAGGGCTACACTGAAGCTTTCTTT. The full variable domain, in which reference TRBV30 and TRBJ1-1 provide the parts outside the CDR3, is SQTIHQWPATLVQPVGSPLSLECTVEGTSNPNLYWYRQAAGRGLQLLFYSVGIGQISSEVPQNLSASRPQDRQFILSSKKLLLSDSGFYLCAWRPQGYTEAFFGQGTRLTVV.

The chain is built from TRBV5-1 and TRBJ2-3; 13 bases are shared with TRBD2. V dropped 4 bases and J dropped 4; count of bases not matched to a gene: 3. CDR1 and CDR2 from the germline V gene are SGHRS and YFSETQ. The CDR3 is 15 residues long. The CDR3, as DNA: TGCGCCAGCAGCATAGGACTAGCGGGAGCAGATACGCAGTATTTT. Translated: CASSIGLAGADTQYF.